This T cell receptor beta chain comes out of a study of vaccination and CD4 T cells after COVID-19. Study-level background: A median of around 70 days (range 14 to 241) separated dose two from the taking of post-vaccine samples. Overlapping peptides covering the spike proteins of SARS-CoV-2, HCoV-NL63, HCoV-OC43 and HCoV-229E were added to stimulate cells. Study-level points and caveats: Convalescent patients had 304 of 307 vaccine-specific clones showing spike mono-reactivity.

Stated time point: late sampling 161 to 241 days after vaccination in a few convalescent patients. Noted treatment: approximately nine-day PBMC culture with coronavirus spike peptide pools or control peptides (ViraFEST assay). With peptide pools, ViraFEST first expanded antigen-specific T cells and afterwards sequenced their TCRs. This CDR3 spans 14 amino acids. V lost 3 bases and J lost 4; bases outside the gene matches: 2. The germline V gene encodes CDR1 MNHNS and CDR2 SASEGT. About this clonotype itself: Its antigen is unidentified.

An Oncomine TCR Beta short-read assay was used to sequence the DNA from cultured CD4+ T cells. MiXCR, run by TCRdb on the PCR reads, gives a single entry per CDR3 protein. The sample lists around 23,000 distinct CDR3 sequences; 30% to 35% were seen once. The TCR comes from a human donor who had recovered from COVID-19. This material consisted of CD4+ T cells from blood, cultured in vitro, taken about 7 months after SARS-CoV-2 vaccination. The chain is built from TRBV6-1 and TRBJ2-2; 7 bases match TRBD2. Written as DNA, the CDR3 is TGTGCCAGCAGTGAGGTAGCGGGCACCGGGGAGCTGTTTTTT. Its protein product is CASSEVAGTGELFF.